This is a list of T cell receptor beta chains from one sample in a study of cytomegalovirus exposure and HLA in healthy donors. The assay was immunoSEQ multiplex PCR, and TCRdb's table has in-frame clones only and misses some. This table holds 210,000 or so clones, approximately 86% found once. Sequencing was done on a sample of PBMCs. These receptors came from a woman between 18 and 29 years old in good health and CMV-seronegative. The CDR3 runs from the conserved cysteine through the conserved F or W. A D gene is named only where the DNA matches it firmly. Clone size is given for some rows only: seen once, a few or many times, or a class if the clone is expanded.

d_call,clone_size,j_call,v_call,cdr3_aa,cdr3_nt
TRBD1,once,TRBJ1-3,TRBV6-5,CASSYGTGSGNTIYF,TGTGCCAGCAGTTACGGGACAGGGTCTGGAAACACCATATATTTT
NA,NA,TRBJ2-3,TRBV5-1,CASSPGSTDTQYF,TGCGCCAGCAGCCCCGGGTCCACAGATACGCAGTATTTT
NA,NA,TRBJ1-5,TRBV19,CASTPGGGAGGSNQPQHF,TGTGCCAGTACCCCTGGGGGGGGCGCGGGAGGCAGCAATCAGCCCCAGCATTTT
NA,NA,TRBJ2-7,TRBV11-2,CASSLDSLSYEQYF,TGTGCCAGCAGCTTAGACAGTTTATCCTACGAGCAGTACTTC
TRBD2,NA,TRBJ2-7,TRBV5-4,CASSSVSGGTYEQYF,TGTGCCAGCAGCTCGGTTAGCGGGGGCACCTACGAGCAGTACTTC
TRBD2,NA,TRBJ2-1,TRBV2,CASSPNSGGSYNEQFF,TGTGCCAGCAGCCCAAATAGCGGGGGCTCCTACAATGAGCAGTTCTTC
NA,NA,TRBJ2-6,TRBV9,CASSAESSGANVLTF,TGTGCCAGCAGCGCAGAAAGCTCTGGGGCCAACGTCCTGACTTTC
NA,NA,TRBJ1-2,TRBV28,CASREQTGYYGYTF,TGTGCCAGCAGGGAACAGACAGGCTATTATGGCTACACCTTC
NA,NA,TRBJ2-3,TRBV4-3,CASSQDLTDTQYF,TGCGCCAGCAGCCAAGACCTTACAGATACGCAGTATTTT
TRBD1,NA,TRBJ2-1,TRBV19,CASSIFLGQGIDEQFF,TGTGCCAGTAGCATCTTTTTGGGACAGGGGATCGATGAGCAGTTCTTC
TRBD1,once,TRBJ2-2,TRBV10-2,CATLDRANTGELFF,TGCGCCACCCTGGACAGGGCGAACACCGGGGAGCTGTTTTTT